This TCR beta chain was recovered during a study of vaccination and CD4 T cells after COVID-19. Regarding the study as a whole: Among reactive clones from convalescent patients, a median about 86% appeared only post-vaccination.

The treatment was: approximately 10-day PBMC culture with coronavirus spike peptide pools or control peptides (ViraFEST assay). Once peptide pools had expanded antigen-specific T cells, ViraFEST sequenced TCRs. Sequence data for DNA of cultured CD4+ T cells were generated by the Oncomine TCR Beta short-read assay. Cultures of CD4+ T cells served as the source for extracting genomic DNA. TCRdb processed the PCR reads anew with MiXCR; each CDR3 protein has one entry. Altogether roughly 14,000 distinct CDR3 sequences are present, under 60% being singletons, with the ten largest covering approximately 26%. Germline CDR1 and CDR2: MNHNS and SASEGT. Trimming stripped 7 bases from V and 14 bases from J, with 18 bases between. This CDR3 spans 13 amino acids. Concerning this clonotype itself: Its target is unknown.

The specimen comprised cultured CD4+ T cells from blood, sampled after SARS-CoV-2 vaccination. The chain recombines TRBV6-1 with TRBJ1-6; tentatively, D is TRBD1 (6 bases). The source is a human donor with COVID-19. The CDR3 region has the DNA TGTGCCAGCACCATAGTCCCAGGACAGTCCCTCCACTTT. It translates to CASTIVPGQSLHF.